This T cell receptor (beta chain) is drawn from a study of naive and memory T cell subsets (dated by TCRdb to 2017 to 2019). Concerning the study at large: Sorted naive and memory T cell subsets from peripheral blood were analyzed in the study using a UMI-based, open-source pipeline for TCR alpha and beta sequencing. The functional CMV T cell responses agreed completely with IgG serology results. RNA was DNase-treated and reverse transcribed with TCR constant-region primers, mostly using SuperScript III.

This clonotype was counted between two and nine times. The specificity of this receptor is unknown. Base qualities were left out, and no much larger clone turns up one base away. Separate amplification of TCR alpha and beta chain libraries was performed from the second PCR step onward. CMV status of each donor was established by measuring IFNgamma production from CD4+ T cells after fresh PBMCs were stimulated overnight with CMV viral lysate. CD4 T cells were positively selected with Miltenyi beads, followed by positive selection of CD8 T cells from the CD4-negative fraction. Cells were stained for CD3, CD4, CD8, CD45RA, CD27 and a live/dead dye and were sorted on a BD Aria II into four subsets based on CD45RA and CD27. Blood came from three healthy volunteers, each fractionated into CD4 and CD8 T cells and then into four differentiation subsets. Around 120 ml of peripheral blood was collected from each donor, and PBMC were isolated from the blood using Ficoll-Paque PLUS density-gradient centrifugation. After sorting, cells were lysed in RLT buffer, RNA was extracted using a Qiagen RNeasy kit, and the extracted RNA was stored at -80 degrees C.

Paper-wide results and their limitations: RNA-based TCR counts may be affected by expression changes linked to T cell activation and differentiation. In both CD4 and CD8 cells, going from naive through CM, EM and EMRA, the Gini index went up while Shannon and inverse Simpson diversity went down. A few larger clonotypes were found in naive repertoires, especially CD8, and these larger clonotypes were possibly memory cells re-expressing CD45RA. The repertoire findings for the naive and memory subsets could not be validated against a ground truth because none was available. A power law was followed by TCR abundance, with an exponent that differed between naive and memory subsets but was consistent across the three individuals. A clonotype was defined as a single alpha or beta chain sequence rather than as a paired alpha/beta receptor. After error correction, over 85% of naive TCR sequences appeared only once, giving much steeper abundance distributions than memory subsets.

The library was produced with UMI-ligation and nested PCR. An equimolar mix of two oligonucleotides covering both TRBC1 and TRBC2 was used as the beta constant-region primer. Four rounds of PCR, combining the SP2 primer with nested alpha and beta constant-region primers, were used to amplify the ligated cDNA. A single-stranded oligonucleotide bearing the SP2 primer plus a 12-nucleotide UMI was ligated onto the 3' end of the cDNA by T4 RNA ligase 1. Incubation of the ligation reaction lasted roughly 19-24 hours at 16 degrees C. PCR2 was typically performed as a SYBR Green qPCR and was stopped at a predetermined threshold so that over-amplification was prevented. Agencourt AMPure XP magnetic beads were used for all purifications after the first. Library quantification was done by Qubit, followed by a TapeStation check on which the main peak was expected at around 650 bp. Pooled libraries were sequenced on an Illumina MiSeq with v2 2x251 paired-end kits, typically giving roughly 0.95-2.3 million reads per sample. Each sample was pooled at 4 nM, and roughly 4.5-7.5% PhiX was included to help cluster recognition. In the authors' own workflow: FASTQ reads processed by Demultiplexor were assigned V and J genes by Decombinator through tag matching that tolerated a single base-pair mismatch. Collapsinator used UMIs to correct both sequencing errors and frequency errors arising from PCR heterogeneity. CDR3Translator translated TCRs and extracted CDR3s from the conserved cysteine to the FGXG phenylalanine, flagging non-productive sequences. Gini, Shannon entropy and inverse Simpson indices were computed after subsampling the repertoires to the same number of UMI-defined TCRs. Within the linear range, a power law was fitted by maximum likelihood to the distributions of clonotype abundance. On one naive CD8 sample, the pipeline and MIGEC gave similar UMI counts, unique TCR numbers and clonal distributions. One analysis removed from the naive repertoire any naive TCRs that were also found in any memory subset from the same donor. The repertoires were searched for roughly 7,000 CMV-associated CDR3 sequences that had been compiled from VDJdb and a published dataset. TCRdb passed the public sequencing reads through fastp at Q25 and MiXCR, retaining productive beta sequences. Each CDR3 protein appears once, grouped with its most common genes and DNA. Here the V and J calls rest on TCRdb's processing, not on the authors' analysis. The sample table records roughly 100,000 distinct CDR3 sequences; roughly 12% of these occur just once. The top ten hold more than 0.11% of the sample.

From cysteine to phenylalanine, the CDR3 is 16 amino acids long. Only CDR3 DNA remains: 48 bases, in frame from the first base. V is pruned by 4 bases and J by 0 bases, leaving 6 bases of the junction without a gene match. The germline V gene provides CDR1 SGHVS and CDR2 FQNEAQ. The sequenced sample was naive CD4+ T cells from blood. The cell subset or site label, read with the paper, signifies: naive T cells, CD45RA high CD27+. This receptor was identified in a human donor in good health. The chain was built from TRBV7-8 and TRBJ1-5; the junction holds 7 bases that match TRBD1. This receptor has the CDR3 CASSSRDSNSNQPQHF. The DNA sequence follows: TGTGCCAGCAGCTCACGGGACAGTAATAGCAATCAGCCCCAGCATTTT.